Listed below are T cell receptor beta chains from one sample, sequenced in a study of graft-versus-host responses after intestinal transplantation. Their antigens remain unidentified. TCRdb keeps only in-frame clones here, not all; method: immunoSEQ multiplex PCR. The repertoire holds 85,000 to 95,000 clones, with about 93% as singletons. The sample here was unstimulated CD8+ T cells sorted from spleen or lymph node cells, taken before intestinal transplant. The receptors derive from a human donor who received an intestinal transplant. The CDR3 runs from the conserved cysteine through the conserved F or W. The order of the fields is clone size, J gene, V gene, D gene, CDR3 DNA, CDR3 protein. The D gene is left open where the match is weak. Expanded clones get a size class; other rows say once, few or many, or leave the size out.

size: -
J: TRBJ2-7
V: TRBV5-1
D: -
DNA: TGCGCCAGCAGCTTGGCCTCGGGTCTCGGCGAGCAGTACTTC
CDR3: CASSLASGLGEQYF

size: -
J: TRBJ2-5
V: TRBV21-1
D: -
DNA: TGTGCCAGCAGCAAAGGGGAGTTGGGACTAGTAAACCAAGAGACCCAGTACTTC
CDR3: CASSKGELGLVNQETQYF

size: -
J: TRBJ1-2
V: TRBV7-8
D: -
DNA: TGTGCCAGCAGCTTAGTGGGCAGGGAGGAGAAAGGCTACACCTTC
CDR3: CASSLVGREEKGYTF

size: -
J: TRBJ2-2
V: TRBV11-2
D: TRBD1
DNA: TGTGCCAGCAGCGAAGCGGGACAGGGGACGACCGGGGAGCTGTTTTTT
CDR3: CASSEAGQGTTGELFF

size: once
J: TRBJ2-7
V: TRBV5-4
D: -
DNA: TGTGCCAGCAGCTTGGGGGAGGAGCAGTACTTC
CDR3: CASSLGEEQYF

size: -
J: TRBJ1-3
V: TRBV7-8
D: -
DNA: TGTGCCAGCAGCTTAGCAGGGGGGGGCTCTGGAAACACCATATATTTT
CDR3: CASSLAGGGSGNTIYF

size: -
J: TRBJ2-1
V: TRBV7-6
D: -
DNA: TGTGCCAGCAGCTTAGCCTCCGGTGACAATGAGCAGTTCTTC
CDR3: CASSLASGDNEQFF

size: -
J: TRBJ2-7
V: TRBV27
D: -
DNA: TGTGCCAGCAGTTTTCAGGGTCTGGGGGCGTCTGGAGAGCAGTACTTC
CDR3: CASSFQGLGASGEQYF

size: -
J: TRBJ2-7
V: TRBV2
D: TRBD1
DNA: TGTGCCAGCAGGCCCCGGGACAGGGGGTCCGAGCAGTACTTC
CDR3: CASRPRDRGSEQYF

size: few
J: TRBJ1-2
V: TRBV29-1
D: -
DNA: TGCAGCGCCCGGGACACCGAGGACTATGGCTACACCTTC
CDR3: CSARDTEDYGYTF

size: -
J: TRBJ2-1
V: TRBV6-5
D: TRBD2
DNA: TGTGCCAGCAGTTACTCGGCTAGCGGGGTTAATGAGCAGTTCTTC
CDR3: CASSYSASGVNEQFF

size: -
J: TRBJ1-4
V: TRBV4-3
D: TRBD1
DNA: TGCGCCAGCAGCCCTGGACAGGTGAATGAAAAACTGTTTTTT
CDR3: CASSPGQVNEKLFF

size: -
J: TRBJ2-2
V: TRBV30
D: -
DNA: TGTGCCTGGAGTGACGGACAGCGCAGGGCCGGGGAGCTGTTTTTT
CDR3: CAWSDGQRRAGELFF

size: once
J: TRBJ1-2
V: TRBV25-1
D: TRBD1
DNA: TGTGCCAGCAGTGATGTGGGACAGGGCTATGGCTACACCTTC
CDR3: CASSDVGQGYGYTF

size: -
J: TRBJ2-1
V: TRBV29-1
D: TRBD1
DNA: TGCAGCGTCGACCGACAGGGGAGGCAGTTCTTC
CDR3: CSVDRQGRQFF

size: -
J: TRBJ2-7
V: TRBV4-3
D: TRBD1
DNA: TGCGCCAGCAGCCAGGGGACAGAGTCAGCCTACGAGCAGTACTTC
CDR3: CASSQGTESAYEQYF

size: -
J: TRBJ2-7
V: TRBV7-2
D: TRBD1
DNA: TGTGCCAGCAGCTTAGTCAGGACAGGGACCTACGAGCAGTACTTC
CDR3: CASSLVRTGTYEQYF